This T cell receptor beta chain was sequenced for a study of T cell responses to AZD1222 COVID-19 vaccine. For the study at large: Second-dose schedules of about 4 or about 12 weeks were combined. Findings and limits, study-wide: Just a handful of AZD1222 recipients were seropositive at baseline. Regions left unmutated in variants are reportedly the target of nearly half of spike-specific TCRs.

Some clones are missing from TCRdb's copy, which holds only in-frame ones; the method was immunoSEQ multiplex PCR. The table records approximately 150,000 clones, 75% to 95% of them present only once. This clone appeared a few times. Antigen specificity is unknown. The input for sequencing was peripheral blood, taken on day 0 of AZD1222 vaccination. The receptor's source is an adult in good health.

The CDR3 loop reads CASSPGTRGINTEAFF. CDR3 sequence (DNA): TGTGCCAGCAGCCCCGGAACCCGGGGCATTAACACTGAAGCTTTCTTT. The V call is TRBV7-2, the J call TRBJ1-1; a possible D gene is TRBD1 (5 bases). Trimming stripped 5 bases from V and 2 bases from J, with 18 bases between. This CDR3 has 16 residues. The germline V gene has CDR1 SGHTA and CDR2 FQGNSA.